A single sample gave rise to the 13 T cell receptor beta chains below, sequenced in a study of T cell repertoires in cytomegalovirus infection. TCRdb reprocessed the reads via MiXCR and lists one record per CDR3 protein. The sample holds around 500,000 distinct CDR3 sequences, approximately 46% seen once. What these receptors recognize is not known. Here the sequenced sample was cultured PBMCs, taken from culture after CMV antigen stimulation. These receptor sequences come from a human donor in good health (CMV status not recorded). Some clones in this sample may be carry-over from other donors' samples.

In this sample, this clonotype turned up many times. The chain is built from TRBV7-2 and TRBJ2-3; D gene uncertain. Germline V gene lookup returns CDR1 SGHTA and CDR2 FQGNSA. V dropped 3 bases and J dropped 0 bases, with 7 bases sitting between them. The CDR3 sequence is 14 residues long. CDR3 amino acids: CASSFLLSTDTQYF. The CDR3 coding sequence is TGTGCCAGCAGCTTTTTACTAAGCACAGATACGCAGTATTTT.

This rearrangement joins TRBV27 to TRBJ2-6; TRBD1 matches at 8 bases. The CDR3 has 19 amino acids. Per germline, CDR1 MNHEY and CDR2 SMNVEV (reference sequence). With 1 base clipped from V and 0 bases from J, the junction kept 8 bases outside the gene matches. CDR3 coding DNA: TGTGCCAGCAGTTTATTGGGTTGGGGACAGGCCTCTGGGGCCAACGTCCTGACTTTC. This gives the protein CASSLLGWGQASGANVLTF.

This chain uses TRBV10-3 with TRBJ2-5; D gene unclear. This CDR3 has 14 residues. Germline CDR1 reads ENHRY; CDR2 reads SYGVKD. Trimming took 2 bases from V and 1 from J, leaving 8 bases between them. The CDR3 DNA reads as TGTGCCATCAGTGAGGGCCAGTCCCAAGAGACCCAGTACTTC. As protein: CAISEGQSQETQYF.

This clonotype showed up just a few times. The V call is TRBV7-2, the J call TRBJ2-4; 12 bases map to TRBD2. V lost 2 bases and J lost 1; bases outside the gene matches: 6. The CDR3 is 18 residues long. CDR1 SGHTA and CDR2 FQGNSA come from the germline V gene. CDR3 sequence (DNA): TGTGCCAGCAGCTTACTAGCGGGAGGGATCGGGGCCAAAAACATTCAGTACTTC. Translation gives CASSLLAGGIGAKNIQYF.

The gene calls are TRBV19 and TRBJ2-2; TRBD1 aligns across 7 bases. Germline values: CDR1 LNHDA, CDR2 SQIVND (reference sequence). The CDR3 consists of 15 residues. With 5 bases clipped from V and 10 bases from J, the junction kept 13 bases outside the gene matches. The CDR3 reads CASSRQGRSTEELFF. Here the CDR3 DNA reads TGTGCCAGTAGTCGACAGGGTAGAAGTACGGAGGAGCTGTTTTTT.

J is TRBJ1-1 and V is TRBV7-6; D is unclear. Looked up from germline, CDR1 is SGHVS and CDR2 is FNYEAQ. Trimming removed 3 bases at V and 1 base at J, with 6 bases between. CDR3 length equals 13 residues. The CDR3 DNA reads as TGTGCCAGCAGCTTCGACACGAACACTGAAGCTTTCTTT. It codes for CASSFDTNTEAFF.

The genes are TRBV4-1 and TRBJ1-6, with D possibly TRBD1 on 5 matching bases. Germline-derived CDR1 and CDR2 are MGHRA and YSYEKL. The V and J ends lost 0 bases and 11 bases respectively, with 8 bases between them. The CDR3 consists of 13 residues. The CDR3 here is CASSQDPGPPLHF. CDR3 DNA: TGCGCCAGCAGCCAAGATCCAGGGCCACCCCTCCACTTT.

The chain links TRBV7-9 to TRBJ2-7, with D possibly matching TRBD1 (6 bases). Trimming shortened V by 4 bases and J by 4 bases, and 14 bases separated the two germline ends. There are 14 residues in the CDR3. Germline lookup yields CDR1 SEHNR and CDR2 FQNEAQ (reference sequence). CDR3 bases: TGTGCCAGCAGCTCTGGACAGATGGATTACGAGCAGTACTTC. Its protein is CASSSGQMDYEQYF. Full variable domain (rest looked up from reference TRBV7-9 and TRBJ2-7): DTGVSQNPRHKITKRGQNVTFRCDPISEHNRLYWYRQTLGQGPEFLTYFQNEAQLEKSRLLSDRFSAERPKGSFSTLEIQRTEQGDSAMYLCASSSGQMDYEQYFGPGTRLTVT.

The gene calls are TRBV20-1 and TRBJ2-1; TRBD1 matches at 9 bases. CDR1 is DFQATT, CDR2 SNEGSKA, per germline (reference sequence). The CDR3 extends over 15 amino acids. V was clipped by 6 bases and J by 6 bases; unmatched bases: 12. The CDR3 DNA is TGCAGTGCGTTACACAGGGGGCAAGGGGTCAATGAGCAGTTCTTC. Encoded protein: CSALHRGQGVNEQFF.

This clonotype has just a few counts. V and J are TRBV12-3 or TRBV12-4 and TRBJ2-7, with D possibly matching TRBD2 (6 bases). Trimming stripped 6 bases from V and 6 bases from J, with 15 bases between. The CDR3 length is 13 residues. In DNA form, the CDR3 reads TGTGCCAGCAGGCCGGGACTCACAACCGAGCAGTACTTC. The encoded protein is CASRPGLTTEQYF.

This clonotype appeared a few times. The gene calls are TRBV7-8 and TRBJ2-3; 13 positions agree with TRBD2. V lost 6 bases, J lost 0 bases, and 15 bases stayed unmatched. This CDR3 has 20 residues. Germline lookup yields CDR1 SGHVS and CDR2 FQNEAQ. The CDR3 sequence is CASRGRLAGGLSASTDTQYF. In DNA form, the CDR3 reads TGTGCCAGCAGGGGGCGACTAGCGGGGGGCCTCTCCGCTAGCACAGATACGCAGTATTTT.

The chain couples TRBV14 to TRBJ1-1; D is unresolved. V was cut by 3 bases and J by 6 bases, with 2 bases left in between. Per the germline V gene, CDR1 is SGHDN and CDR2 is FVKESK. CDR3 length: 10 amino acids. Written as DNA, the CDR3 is TGTGCCAGCAGCCATCCTGAAGCTTTCTTT. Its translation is CASSHPEAFF.

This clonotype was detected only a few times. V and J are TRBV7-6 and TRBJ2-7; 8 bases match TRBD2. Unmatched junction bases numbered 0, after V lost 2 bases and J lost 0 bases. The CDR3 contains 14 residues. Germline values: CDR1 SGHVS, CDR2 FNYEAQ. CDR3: CASSLREGSYEQYF. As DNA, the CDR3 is TGTGCCAGCAGCTTACGGGAGGGCTCCTACGAGCAGTACTTC.